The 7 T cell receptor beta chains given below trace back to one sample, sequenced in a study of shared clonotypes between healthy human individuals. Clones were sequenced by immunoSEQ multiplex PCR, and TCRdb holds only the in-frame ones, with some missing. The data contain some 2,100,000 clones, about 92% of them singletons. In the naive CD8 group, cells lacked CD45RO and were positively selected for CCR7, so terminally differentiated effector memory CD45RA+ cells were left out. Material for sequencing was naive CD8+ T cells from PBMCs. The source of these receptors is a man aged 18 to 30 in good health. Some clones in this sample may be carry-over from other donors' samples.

For the CDR3, the DNA is TGTGCCAGCATGTCCTTTGGTAGCTCCTACGAGCAGTACTTC. It codes for CASMSFGSSYEQYF. V usage is TRBV27 and J usage is TRBJ2-5; the D is unclear. Near its end, the DNA agrees better with TRBJ2-7, so the J call may be wrong. This CDR3 has 14 amino acids. CDR1 and CDR2 from the germline V gene are MNHEY and SMNVEV (reference sequence).

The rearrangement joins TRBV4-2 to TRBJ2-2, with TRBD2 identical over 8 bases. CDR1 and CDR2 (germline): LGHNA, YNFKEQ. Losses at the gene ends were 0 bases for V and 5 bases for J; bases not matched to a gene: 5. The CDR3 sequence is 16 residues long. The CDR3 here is CASSQELAGITGELFF. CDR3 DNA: TGTGCCAGCAGCCAAGAATTAGCGGGAATAACCGGGGAGCTGTTTTTT.

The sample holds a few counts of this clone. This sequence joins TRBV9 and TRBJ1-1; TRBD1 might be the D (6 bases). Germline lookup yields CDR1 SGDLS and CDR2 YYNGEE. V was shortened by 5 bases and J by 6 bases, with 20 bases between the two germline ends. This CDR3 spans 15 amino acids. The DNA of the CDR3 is TGTGCCAGCAGTAAAGGGGGGGGTCTCCCCGCTGAAGCTTTCTTT. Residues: CASSKGGGLPAEAFF. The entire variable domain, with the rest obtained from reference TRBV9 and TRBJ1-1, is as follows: DSGVTQTPKHLITATGQRVTLRCSPRSGDLSVYWYQQSLDQGLQFLIQYYNGEERAKGNILERFSAQQFPDLHSELNLSSLELGDSALYFCASSKGGGLPAEAFFGQGTRLTVV.

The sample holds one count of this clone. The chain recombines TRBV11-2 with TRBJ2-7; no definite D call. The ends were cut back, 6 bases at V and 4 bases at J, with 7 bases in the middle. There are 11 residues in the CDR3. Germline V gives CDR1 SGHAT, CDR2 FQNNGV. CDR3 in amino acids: CASRGAYEQYF. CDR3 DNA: TGTGCCAGCAGGGGTGCGTACGAGCAGTACTTC.

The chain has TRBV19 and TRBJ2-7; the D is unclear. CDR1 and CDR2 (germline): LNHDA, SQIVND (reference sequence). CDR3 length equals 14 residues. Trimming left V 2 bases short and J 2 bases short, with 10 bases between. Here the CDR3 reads CASSIREGTYEQYF. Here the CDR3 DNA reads TGTGCCAGTAGTATACGTGAAGGGACCTACGAGCAGTACTTC.

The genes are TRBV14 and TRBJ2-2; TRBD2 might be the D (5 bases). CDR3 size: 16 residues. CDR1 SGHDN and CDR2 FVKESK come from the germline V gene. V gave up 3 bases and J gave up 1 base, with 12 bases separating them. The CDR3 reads CASSHRFGRNTGELFF. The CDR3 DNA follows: TGTGCCAGCAGCCACCGTTTTGGGAGGAACACCGGGGAGCTGTTTTTT.

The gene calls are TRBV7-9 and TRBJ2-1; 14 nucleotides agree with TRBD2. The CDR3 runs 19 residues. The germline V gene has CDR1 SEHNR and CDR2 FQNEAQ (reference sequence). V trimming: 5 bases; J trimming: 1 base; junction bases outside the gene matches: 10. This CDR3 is CASSQGTSGSPTSYNEQFF. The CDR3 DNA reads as TGTGCCAGCAGCCAGGGGACTAGCGGGAGTCCGACGTCCTACAATGAGCAGTTCTTC.